This TCR beta chain was retrieved from a study of blood T cell repertoires in COVID-19. In germline, CDR1 is SGHKS, CDR2 YYEKEE (reference sequence). The CDR3 runs to 17 residues. Unmatched junction bases numbered 3, after V lost 0 bases and J lost 0 bases. The protocol was immunoSEQ multiplex PCR, while the TCRdb copy is restricted to in-frame clones and leaves out a portion. The sample includes a few hundred thousand clones, 65% to 85% of them seen just once. The sample taken for sequencing was peripheral blood. The source is a man aged 50-60 years with active or convalescent COVID-19. The gene calls are TRBV5-5 and TRBJ2-7; 13 bases fit TRBD2. The CDR3 spells CASSLARTSGGSYEQYF. CDR3 nucleotides: TGTGCCAGCAGCTTGGCCCGGACTAGCGGGGGCTCCTACGAGCAGTACTTC.